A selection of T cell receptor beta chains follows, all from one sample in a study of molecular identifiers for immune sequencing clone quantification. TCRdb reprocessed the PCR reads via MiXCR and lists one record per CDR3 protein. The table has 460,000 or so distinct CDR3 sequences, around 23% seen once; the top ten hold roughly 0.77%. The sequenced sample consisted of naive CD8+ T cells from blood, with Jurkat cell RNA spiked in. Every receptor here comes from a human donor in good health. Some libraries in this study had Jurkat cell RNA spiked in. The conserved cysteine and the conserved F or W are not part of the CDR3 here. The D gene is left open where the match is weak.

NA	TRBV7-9	ASSLVGRLGSTSSYEQY
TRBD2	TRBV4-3	ASSQDMSGTRPYTQY
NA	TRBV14	ASSQERPGRRTDTQY
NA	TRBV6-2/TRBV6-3	ASSEQGGGANVPT
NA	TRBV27	ASSPLSSGNTIY
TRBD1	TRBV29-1	SVLPGQGHHEQY
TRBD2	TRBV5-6	ASSLRREGRTGELF
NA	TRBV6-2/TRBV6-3	ASSPKGDTQY
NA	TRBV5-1	ASSLQRHLNTEAF
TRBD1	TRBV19	ASSIGQGLETQY
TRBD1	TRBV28	ASSSYPQGAERQPQH
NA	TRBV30	AWSETAGELF
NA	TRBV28	ASSSLKTGHSGNTIY
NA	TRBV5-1	ASSLDRSWETQY
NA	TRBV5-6	ASSLATGTEQF
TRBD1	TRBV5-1	ASSPRQGSYNEQF
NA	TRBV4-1	ASSQGGAGSYEQY
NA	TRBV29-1	SASGGTGELF
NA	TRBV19	ASSIVGWNTGELF
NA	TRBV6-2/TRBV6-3	ASGTTGLYEQY
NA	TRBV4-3	ASSQDRGISDTQY
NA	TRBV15	ATSRTTVETQY
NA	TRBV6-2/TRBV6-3	ASSYLVNTEAF
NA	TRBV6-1	ASSEIGDIPQH
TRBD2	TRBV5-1	ASGSRGGLLDTQY
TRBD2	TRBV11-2	ASSLERGGPSYEQY
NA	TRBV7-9	ASSLGYGTENQPQH
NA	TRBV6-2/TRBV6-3	ASSYLAAPQETQY
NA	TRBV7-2	ASSSSGPYEQY
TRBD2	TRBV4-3	ASSPEPSGRLQS
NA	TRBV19	ASTPGVGTVHEQY